The 29 T cell receptor beta chains presented below share a single source sample, sequenced in a study of blood T cell repertoires in COVID-19. TCRdb's copy holds only in-frame clones and misses some; the assay was immunoSEQ multiplex PCR. The sample holds about 55,000 clones; 70% to 85% are singletons and the top ten take around 15%. Sample: peripheral blood. The receptor set was obtained from a human donor in a cohort sampled during active COVID-19.

In its sample, this clone was seen a few times. The J gene is TRBJ2-7, the V gene TRBV28; possible D gene TRBD1, 6 bases. The germline gives CDR1 MDHEN, CDR2 SYDVKM. Trimming left V 6 bases short and J 2 bases short, with 11 bases between. CDR3 size: 13 residues. CDR3 amino acids: CASRETGAYEQYF. The CDR3 DNA is TGTGCCAGCAGAGAGACAGGCGCCTACGAGCAGTACTTC.

The rearrangement uses TRBV18 and TRBJ2-3; 15 nucleotides agree with TRBD2. Germline trimming cut 3 bases from V and 7 bases from J; bases unmatched to any gene: 8. Germline V gene data show CDR1 as KGHSH and CDR2 as LQKENI. The CDR3 totals 17 residues. The CDR3 loop reads CASSPNGLAGGPHTQYF. In nucleotides, the CDR3 is TGTGCCAGCTCACCGAACGGACTAGCGGGAGGGCCCCATACGCAGTATTTT.

A single count supports this clone. The CDR3 protein is CASSQAPGGAGNSPLHF. CDR3 sequence (DNA): TGTGCCAGCAGCCAAGCCCCTGGGGGGGCTGGAAATTCACCCCTCCACTTT. V usage is TRBV14 and J usage is TRBJ1-6, with D maybe TRBD1 (6 bases). V was trimmed by 1 base and J by 7 bases, leaving 17 bases between them. Germline CDR1 reads SGHDN; CDR2 reads FVKESK. This CDR3 has 17 residues.

The chain joins TRBV27 to TRBJ2-7, with TRBD2 identical over 10 bases. Germline lookup yields CDR1 MNHEY and CDR2 SMNVEV (reference sequence). The V segment lost 4 bases and the J segment 2 bases; nucleotides outside the gene matches: 8. This CDR3 is built from 16 residues. DNA of the CDR3: TGTGCCAGCAGTTCCCGGACTAGCGGACATACCTACGAGCAGTACTTC. Translating gives CASSSRTSGHTYEQYF.

The rearrangement joins TRBV24-1 to TRBJ2-6; no clear D gene. The CDR3 runs to 16 residues. The germline gives CDR1 KGHDR, CDR2 SFDVKD. The V and J ends lost 1 base and 0 bases respectively, with 6 bases between them. CDR3 nucleotide sequence: TGTGCCACCAGTGATTTCGCACTCTCTGGGGCCAACGTCCTGACTTTC. It codes for CATSDFALSGANVLTF.

The count of this clone is one. The chain combines TRBV5-5 with TRBJ2-2; 9 nucleotides agree with TRBD2. Germline loops: CDR1 SGHKS, CDR2 YYEKEE (reference sequence). Losses at the gene ends were 3 bases for V and 0 bases for J; bases not matched to a gene: 3. This CDR3 region has 16 residues. The CDR3 here is CASSSSGATNTGELFF. The CDR3 region has the DNA TGTGCCAGCAGCTCTAGCGGGGCGACGAACACCGGGGAGCTGTTTTTT.

This chain connects TRBV2 to TRBJ2-7; 7 nucleotides agree with TRBD1. Germline V gene sequence: CDR1 SNHLY, CDR2 FYNNEI. The CDR3 sequence is 15 residues long. V shed 6 bases and J 1 base; nucleotides not matched to a gene: 9. The CDR3, as DNA: TGTGCCAGCAGGGGGGACAGTCCCCTATCCTACGAGCAGTACTTC. This translates into CASRGDSPLSYEQYF.

In this sample, this clone turned up a few times. The chain is built from TRBV7-2 and TRBJ1-4; D is possibly TRBD1 (5 bases). The V gene's germline CDR1 is SGHTA and CDR2 FQGNSA. CDR3 length: 15 residues. V was shortened by 1 base and J by 6 bases, with 12 bases between the two germline ends. In DNA, the CDR3 is TGTGCCAGCAGCTTAGTCGGGCAGGGCTATGAAAAACTGTTTTTT. Translation: CASSLVGQGYEKLFF.

This rearrangement joins TRBV19 to TRBJ2-1; 11 nucleotides line up with TRBD2. Germline V gene sequence: CDR1 LNHDA, CDR2 SQIVND (reference sequence). The length of the CDR3 is 17 residues. Trimming cost V 5 bases and J 3 bases; bases outside gene matches: 9. The CDR3 bases are TGTGCCAGTAGTCCAGGACTAGCGGGTGGGCTCTACAATGAGCAGTTCTTC. It specifies CASSPGLAGGLYNEQFF.

The sample holds a few counts of this clone. The chain has TRBV18 and TRBJ2-1, with 7 bases fitting TRBD1. The J segment lost 4 bases and the V segment lost 3 bases, leaving 12 bases of the junction unmatched. This CDR3 is 17 amino acids long. From germline, CDR1 is KGHSH and CDR2 LQKENI. CDR3 sequence reads: CASSPLSGQLRYNEQFF. As DNA, the CDR3 is TGTGCCAGCTCACCCCTATCGGGACAGCTAAGATACAATGAGCAGTTCTTC. The variable domain in full, with the rest retrieved from reference TRBV18 and TRBJ2-1, is NAGVMQNPRHLVRRRGQEARLRCSPMKGHSHVYWYRQLPEEGLKFMVYLQKENIIDESGMPKERFSAEFPKEGPSILRIQQVVRGDSAAYFCASSPLSGQLRYNEQFFGPGTRLTVL.

This clone was picked up a small number of times. The chain employs TRBV5-5 and TRBJ2-1, with D possibly TRBD1 on 5 matching bases. This CDR3 comprises 13 residues. Germline values: CDR1 SGHKS, CDR2 YYEKEE (reference sequence). The V end lost 0 bases, the J end lost 6 bases, and 7 bases lay between the germline ends. DNA for the CDR3: TGTGCCAGCAGCTTGGAAAGGGGCAATGAGCAGTTCTTC. This sequence encodes CASSLERGNEQFF.

The V call is TRBV5-1, the J call TRBJ2-2; D not resolved. The ends were cut back, 1 base at V and 8 bases at J, with 6 bases in the middle. CDR3 size: 12 residues. Germline V gives CDR1 SGHRS, CDR2 YFSETQ. This chain's CDR3 is CASSLSMGELFF. Here the CDR3 DNA reads TGCGCCAGCAGCTTGTCAATGGGGGAGCTGTTTTTT.

The chain couples TRBV5-6 to TRBJ2-5; D unclear. Trimming pared 4 bases from V and 5 bases from J, leaving 21 bases between. The germline V gene has CDR1 SGHDT and CDR2 YYEEEE. The CDR3 is 16 residues long. Here the CDR3 reads CASSDGSLQALETQYF. The CDR3 DNA reads as TGTGCCAGCAGCGATGGAAGCCTTCAGGCGCTGGAGACCCAGTACTTC. The variable domain in full, with the rest retrieved from reference TRBV5-6 and TRBJ2-5, is DAGVTQSPTHLIKTRGQQVTLRCSPKSGHDTVSWYQQALGQGPQFIFQYYEEEERQRGNFPDRFSGHQFPNYSSELNVNALLLGDSALYLCASSDGSLQALETQYFGPGTRLLVL.

The gene calls are TRBV28 and TRBJ2-3; 7 bases agree with TRBD2. Germline V gives CDR1 MDHEN, CDR2 SYDVKM. The V gene end was trimmed by 7 bases and the J gene end by 4 bases; junction bases not matched to a gene: 5. The CDR3 is made up of 13 amino acids. CDR3 DNA sequence: TGTGCCAGCACTGGCGGGAGCGCAGATACGCAGTATTTT. It codes for CASTGGSADTQYF.

The sample holds a few counts of this clone. The CDR3 loop is CASSHGLAGGEDTQYF. DNA for the CDR3: TGTGCCAGCAGCCACGGACTAGCGGGGGGGGAAGATACGCAGTATTTT. The chain has TRBV5-4 and TRBJ2-3; 15 bases line up with TRBD2. Germline V gene sequence: CDR1 SGHNT, CDR2 YYREEE (reference sequence). The length of the CDR3 is 16 residues. V lost 4 bases to trimming and J lost 5 bases; unmatched junction nucleotides: 5. Full variable domain (remainder filled in from reference TRBV5-4 and TRBJ2-3): ETGVTQSPTHLIKTRGQQVTLRCSSQSGHNTVSWYQQALGQGPQFIFQYYREEENGRGNFPPRFSGLQFPNYSSELNVNALELDDSALYLCASSHGLAGGEDTQYFGPGTRLTVL.

The chain recombines TRBV5-1 with TRBJ2-1; D is possibly TRBD2 (5 bases). V lost 5 bases to trimming and J lost 0 bases, with 12 bases between them. From germline, CDR1 is SGHRS and CDR2 YFSETQ. The CDR3 totals 15 residues. CDR3 in DNA: TGCGCCAGCAGACGCAGCGGTAGCTCCTACAATGAGCAGTTCTTC. The encoded protein is CASRRSGSSYNEQFF.

The J gene is TRBJ1-2, the V gene TRBV10-3, with 9 bases matching TRBD1. Germline V gene sequence: CDR1 ENHRY, CDR2 SYGVKD. V shed 3 bases and J 3 bases; nucleotides not matched to a gene: 8. CDR3 length: 16 residues. CDR3 DNA: TGTGCCATCAGTGACCACAACCGGGACAGGGACTATGGCTACACCTTC. It encodes CAISDHNRDRDYGYTF.

The chain recombines TRBV20-1 with TRBJ1-2; 7 bases map to TRBD1. Germline lookup yields CDR1 DFQATT and CDR2 SNEGSKA (reference sequence). This CDR3 comprises 14 residues. V shed 3 bases and J 2 bases; nucleotides not matched to a gene: 6. This CDR3 is CSASGTALNYGYTF. The CDR3 coding sequence is TGCAGTGCTAGTGGGACAGCCCTCAACTATGGCTACACCTTC.

The CDR3 reads CASSQGTTSTDTQYF. The CDR3 nucleotides read TGTGCCAGCAGCCAAGGGACTACGAGCACAGATACGCAGTATTTT. The chain combines TRBV3-1 (or the pseudogene TRBV3-2) with TRBJ2-3; possible D gene TRBD2, 6 bases. V lost 1 base, J lost 0 bases, and 8 bases lay in between. Germline CDR1 LGHDT, CDR2 YNNKEL (reference sequence). The CDR3 covers 15 residues.

CDR3 sequence (DNA): TGTGCCAGCAGCCTTGGGGGGTTAGGACAAGAGACCCAGTACTTC. Translation gives CASSLGGLGQETQYF. This rearrangement joins TRBV5-4 to TRBJ2-5; D is possibly TRBD2 (6 bases). Trimming removed 4 bases from V and 2 bases from J, with 15 bases in between. Germline assignment: CDR1 SGHNT and CDR2 YYREEE (reference sequence). The CDR3 consists of 15 residues.

The rearrangement joins TRBV19 to TRBJ2-3; 7 bases fit TRBD1. Germline V lookup: CDR1 LNHDA, CDR2 SQIVND (reference sequence). The CDR3 is 13 amino acids. The ends lost 8 bases at V and 2 bases at J; junction bases unmatched: 4. Written as DNA, the CDR3 is TGTGCCAGTGCTGGGACAGCCACAGATACGCAGTATTTT. It encodes CASAGTATDTQYF.

The rearrangement joins TRBV4-2 to TRBJ2-1, with TRBD2 matching 11 bases. With 1 base clipped from V and 3 bases from J, the junction kept 14 bases outside the gene matches. Germline-derived CDR1 and CDR2 are LGHNA and YNFKEQ. This CDR3 contains 20 residues. The CDR3 reads CASSQVQGDSGTSGYNEQFF. The CDR3 DNA reads as TGTGCCAGCAGCCAAGTCCAAGGGGACTCAGGGACTAGCGGCTACAATGAGCAGTTCTTC.

The chain couples TRBV3-1 (or the pseudogene TRBV3-2) to TRBJ1-2; 8 nucleotides line up with TRBD1. This CDR3 region has 14 residues. Germline CDR1 LGHDT, CDR2 YNNKEL (reference sequence). With 1 base clipped from V and 5 bases from J, the junction kept 3 bases outside the gene matches. This CDR3 is CASSQGTGRYGYTF. The DNA of the CDR3 is TGTGCCAGCAGCCAAGGGACAGGGCGGTATGGCTACACCTTC.

The chain employs TRBV19 and TRBJ2-1, with 7 positions matching TRBD1. Germline assignment: CDR1 LNHDA and CDR2 SQIVND (reference sequence). Unmatched junction bases numbered 6, after V lost 6 bases and J lost 1 base. The CDR3 has 15 residues. The CDR3 sequence is CASSRQGRSYNEQFF. The CDR3 DNA reads as TGTGCCAGTAGCCGACAGGGACGATCCTACAATGAGCAGTTCTTC.

This clone was seen more than once but under ten times. The chain joins TRBV7-3 to TRBJ2-2; TRBD2 aligns across 7 bases. The CDR3 is 15 amino acids. CDR1 SGHTA and CDR2 FQGTGA come from the germline V gene. J gave up 10 bases and V 5 bases, and 13 bases lay outside the gene matches. CDR3 in DNA: TGTGCCAGCAGCCTCCGACGGGGGGATCGAGAGGAGCTGTTTTTT. Its protein is CASSLRRGDREELFF.

As DNA, the CDR3 is TGTGCCAGCAGTTTGCCAGGGGGGATCAACCTGTTTTTT. This translates into CASSLPGGINLFF. V is TRBV13 and J is TRBJ1-4; TRBD1 agrees at 7 bases. This CDR3 comprises 13 residues. Germline CDR1 PRHDT, CDR2 FYEKMQ (reference sequence). J lost 14 bases, V lost 6 bases, and 12 bases had no gene match.

The chain uses TRBV29-1 and TRBJ2-3; maybe TRBD2 (7 bases). The germline V gene encodes CDR1 SQVTM and CDR2 ANQGSEA. This CDR3 comprises 18 residues. V lost 5 bases, J lost 1 base, and 25 bases lay in between. CDR3 bases: TGCAGCGTTTGCGGCGGGGGCGCAATCACAGGTGGCACAGATACGCAGTATTTT. This gives the protein CSVCGGGAITGGTDTQYF.

This clone was seen just once. V and J are TRBV5-5 and TRBJ2-3; the D gene is possibly TRBD1 (6 bases). Trimming cost V 6 bases and J 2 bases, with 16 bases left between them. The CDR3 is 15 amino acids. Germline CDR1 SGHKS, CDR2 YYEKEE (reference sequence). The CDR3 region has the DNA TGTGCCAGCACCCTAGGACAGTTATACACAGATACGCAGTATTTT. Its protein product is CASTLGQLYTDTQYF.

Comment on this clone: The junction departs from the called germline gene at one end, perhaps through a read error. The gene calls are TRBV30 and TRBJ1-2; D is unresolved. This CDR3 is 14 amino acids long. The germline gives CDR1 GTSNPN, CDR2 SVGIG (reference sequence). The CDR3 is CASTGLKGPYGYTF. The CDR3, as DNA: TGCGCCTCCACCGGACTAAAGGGCCCCTATGGCTACACCTTC.